A single sample gave rise to the 15 T cell receptor beta chains below, sequenced in a study of cytomegalovirus exposure and HLA in healthy donors. The PCR employed 60 Vbeta primers together with 13 Jbeta primers. Measured with immunoSEQ multiplex PCR; TCRdb has only the in-frame clones, and not every one. The data show over 130,000 clones, around 81% seen once. Sequencing was performed on PBMCs. The receptors here all came from a man aged 50 to 60 in good health and CMV-seronegative.

This chain connects TRBV4-1 to TRBJ1-1; possibly TRBD1 for D (6 bases). Germline V gene sequence: CDR1 MGHRA, CDR2 YSYEKL. The CDR3 extends over 17 amino acids. Trimming left V 0 bases short and J 6 bases short, with 20 bases between. CDR3: CASSQDRFKGVVAEAFF. The CDR3 coding sequence is TGCGCCAGCAGCCAAGATCGGTTCAAGGGGGTAGTCGCTGAAGCTTTCTTT.

This clone was recorded a few times. This chain links TRBV5-6 with TRBJ1-1, with 11 nucleotides matching TRBD1. Trimming cost V 2 bases and J 3 bases; bases outside gene matches: 3. Per the germline V gene, CDR1 is SGHDT and CDR2 is YYEEEE. The CDR3 length is 15 residues. CDR3 loop: CASSFWTGGDTEAFF. The CDR3 DNA reads as TGTGCCAGCAGCTTTTGGACAGGGGGCGACACTGAAGCTTTCTTT. The whole variable domain, filled in from reference TRBV5-6 and TRBJ1-1, reads DAGVTQSPTHLIKTRGQQVTLRCSPKSGHDTVSWYQQALGQGPQFIFQYYEEEERQRGNFPDRFSGHQFPNYSSELNVNALLLGDSALYLCASSFWTGGDTEAFFGQGTRLTVV.

The genes are TRBV30 and TRBJ2-1, with D tentatively TRBD1 (6 bases). The CDR3 consists of 16 residues. The germline V and J ends were trimmed by 5 bases and 0 bases, with 17 bases remaining between them. CDR1 GTSNPN and CDR2 SVGIG come from the germline V gene (reference sequence). CDR3 in amino acids: CAWFRRGSSSYNEQFF. The CDR3 DNA follows: TGTGCCTGGTTCCGAAGGGGGTCGAGCTCCTACAATGAGCAGTTCTTC.

The V and J genes are TRBV28 and TRBJ1-1; D not resolved. The CDR3 covers 15 residues. The V end lost 5 bases, the J end lost 3 bases, and 16 bases lay between the germline ends. CDR1 is MDHEN, CDR2 SYDVKM, per germline. The CDR3 loop is CASSNIRNRDTEAFF. The CDR3 DNA follows: TGTGCCAGCAGTAATATCAGAAATCGGGACACTGAAGCTTTCTTT.

V usage is TRBV28 and J usage is TRBJ1-1; D gene ambiguous. With 4 bases removed from V and 3 bases from J, the gap between germline ends came to 6 bases. This CDR3 spans 12 amino acids. Germline V gene data show CDR1 as MDHEN and CDR2 as SYDVKM. CDR3 nucleotide sequence: TGTGCCAGCAGTTATTCGGACACTGAAGCTTTCTTT. Translating gives CASSYSDTEAFF.

This chain links TRBV5-1 with TRBJ2-5, with 11 bases aligning to TRBD2. The V segment lost 2 bases and the J segment 5 bases; nucleotides outside the gene matches: 8. This CDR3 spans 16 amino acids. The germline V gene has CDR1 SGHRS and CDR2 YFSETQ. The CDR3 nucleotides are TGCGCCAGCAGCTTTCAGATAGCGGGAGGGTCGGAGACCCAGTACTTC. It translates to CASSFQIAGGSETQYF. Full variable domain (remainder filled in from reference TRBV5-1 and TRBJ2-5): KAGVTQTPRYLIKTRGQQVTLSCSPISGHRSVSWYQQTPGQGLQFLFEYFSETQRNKGNFPGRFSGRQFSNSRSEMNVSTLELGDSALYLCASSFQIAGGSETQYFGPGTRLLVL.

The chain recombines TRBV25-1 with TRBJ2-7, with D possibly TRBD2 on 6 matching bases. The length of the CDR3 is 15 residues. Between the trimmed V and J ends, which lost 4 bases and 4 bases, there was a span of 17 bases. Germline loops: CDR1 MGHDK, CDR2 SYGVNS. The CDR3 is CASSGSNRGTYEQYF. The CDR3 bases are TGTGCCAGCAGTGGCTCCAATCGGGGGACGTACGAGCAGTACTTC.

The chain carries TRBV4-1 and TRBJ1-2, with D hard to call. CDR1 and CDR2 (germline): MGHRA, YSYEKL. The CDR3 sequence is 16 residues long. The V gene lost 1 base and the J gene lost 5 bases, with 17 bases spanning the gap. The CDR3: CASSQVGRGKRYGYTF. In DNA, the CDR3 is TGCGCCAGCAGCCAAGTAGGACGGGGAAAAAGGTATGGCTACACCTTC.

The chain couples TRBV12-5 to TRBJ2-7, with D tentatively TRBD1 (6 bases). This CDR3 has 13 amino acids. V shed 6 bases and J shed 6 bases, with 15 bases lying between them. Per the germline V gene, CDR1 is LGHNT and CDR2 is FRNRAP. CDR3 DNA sequence: TGTGCTAGTGGACGGCTCCGGGACACCGAGCAGTACTTC. The encoded protein is CASGRLRDTEQYF. Variable domain in full (rest from reference TRBV12-5 and TRBJ2-7): DARVTQTPRHKVTEMGQEVTMRCQPILGHNTVFWYRQTMMQGLELLAYFRNRAPLDDSGMPKDRFSAEMPDATLATLKIQPSEPRDSAVYFCASGRLRDTEQYFGPGTRLTVT.

The gene calls are TRBV9 and TRBJ2-7, with 12 positions matching TRBD2. The trim removed 0 bases at V and 7 bases at J, leaving 11 bases unmatched. Per germline, CDR1 SGDLS and CDR2 YYNGEE. The CDR3 consists of 17 residues. The chain's CDR3 is CASSVGPPSGGAGEQYF. The CDR3 coding sequence is TGTGCCAGCAGCGTAGGTCCCCCTAGCGGGGGGGCCGGGGAGCAGTACTTC.

The V and J genes are TRBV5-1 and TRBJ2-7; TRBD2 aligns across 7 bases. Germline V gene data show CDR1 as SGHRS and CDR2 as YFSETQ. V was clipped by 3 bases and J by 2 bases; unmatched bases: 5. CDR3 length equals 14 residues. CDR3 amino acids: CASSSGGNAYEQYF. DNA for the CDR3: TGCGCCAGCAGCTCGGGGGGTAATGCCTACGAGCAGTACTTC.

V is TRBV19 and J is TRBJ2-5; the D is unclear. V was shortened by 5 bases and J by 2 bases, with 9 bases between the two germline ends. CDR1 and CDR2 from the germline V gene are LNHDA and SQIVND (reference sequence). The CDR3 extends over 13 amino acids. The CDR3: CASSLVQQETQYF. For the CDR3, the DNA is TGTGCCAGTAGTCTCGTACAGCAAGAGACCCAGTACTTC.

The table lists this clone with a few counts. The rearrangement uses TRBV4-1 and TRBJ2-7, with 12 bases identical to TRBD1. Germline CDR1 MGHRA, CDR2 YSYEKL. V dropped 0 bases and J dropped 6; count of bases not matched to a gene: 15. The CDR3 totals 19 residues. In DNA form, the CDR3 reads TGCGCCAGCAGCCAAGATGTTAGGGTCGGGACAGGGGGCCTAGCCGAGCAGTACTTC. Its translation: CASSQDVRVGTGGLAEQYF.

The chain joins TRBV10-3 to TRBJ2-3, with D possibly TRBD2 on 5 matching bases. V lost 4 bases and J 3 bases, leaving 14 bases between the germline ends. Germline V gene sequence: CDR1 ENHRY, CDR2 SYGVKD. The CDR3 covers 15 residues. The CDR3 bases are TGTGCCATCAGTGTAAAGGGCGGGTTGACAGATACGCAGTATTTT. Encoded protein: CAISVKGGLTDTQYF.

V usage is TRBV19 and J usage is TRBJ1-4; tentative D call: TRBD1 (6 bases). The CDR3 sequence is 16 residues long. CDR1 is LNHDA and CDR2 is SQIVND in the germline V gene (reference sequence). Trimming left V 7 bases short and J 5 bases short, with 20 bases between. The CDR3 nucleotides are TGTGCCAGTACACGCAGAGGGGGACCTTCGAATGAAAAACTGTTTTTT. This sequence encodes CASTRRGGPSNEKLFF.